The next 8 T cell receptor beta chains were all read from a single sample in a study of blood T cell repertoires in COVID-19. The assay was immunoSEQ multiplex PCR, and TCRdb's table has in-frame clones only and misses some. The data hold approximately 300,000 clones, with 88% observed a single time. The material sequenced was peripheral blood. Receptors originate from a woman aged 30 to 39 with COVID-19, enrolled during active disease.

The chain employs TRBV11-2 and TRBJ2-5; D gene unclear. V was cut by 3 bases and J by 3 bases, with 14 bases left in between. CDR3 length: 15 residues. Germline V gives CDR1 SGHAT, CDR2 FQNNGV. CDR3 residues: CASSFSIGREETQYF. Written as DNA, the CDR3 is TGTGCCAGCAGCTTCTCCATAGGTCGGGAAGAGACCCAGTACTTC.

This chain connects TRBV7-8 to TRBJ2-7, with 13 nucleotides matching TRBD2. The germline gives CDR1 SGHVS, CDR2 FQNEAQ. Trimming cost V 1 base and J 6 bases; bases outside gene matches: 0. The CDR3 runs to 14 residues. Written as DNA, the CDR3 is TGTGCCAGCAGCTTAGGGACTAGCGGGAGCGAGCAGTACTTC. It specifies CASSLGTSGSEQYF.

This chain uses TRBV13 with TRBJ1-6; D is unresolved. Trimming took off 5 bases at V and 0 bases at J, with 17 bases between the two ends. Germline loops: CDR1 PRHDT, CDR2 FYEKMQ (reference sequence). CDR3 size: 18 residues. CDR3 DNA: TGTGCCAGCAGCCATATTGAGGGCACCAGCTCCTATAATTCACCCCTCCACTTT. Its translation: CASSHIEGTSSYNSPLHF.

This clone was detected once. This chain uses TRBV7-3 with TRBJ2-2; tentatively, D is TRBD2 (5 bases). The CDR3 loop spans 14 amino acids. Looked up from germline, CDR1 is SGHTA and CDR2 is FQGTGA. Between the trimmed V and J ends, which lost 3 bases and 4 bases, there was a span of 9 bases. CDR3 loop: CASSFAGVTGELFF. CDR3 nucleotides: TGTGCCAGCAGCTTTGCCGGGGTCACCGGGGAGCTGTTTTTT. Full variable domain (outside the CDR3, taken from reference TRBV7-3 and TRBJ2-2): GAGVSQTPSNKVTEKGKYVELRCDPISGHTALYWYRQSLGQGPEFLIYFQGTGAADDSGLPNDRFFAVRPEGSVSTLKIQRTERGDSAVYLCASSFAGVTGELFFGEGSRLTVL.

There are a few counts of this clone. The chain links TRBV15 to TRBJ1-5; tentative D call: TRBD1 (6 bases). In germline, CDR1 is LNHNV, CDR2 YYDKDF (reference sequence). The CDR3 sequence is 19 residues long. V lost 0 bases and J lost 2, with 20 bases in between. CDR3 in DNA: TGTGCCACCAGCAGAGATCGCCGGGGGGCGGGGCGCGGCAATCAGCCCCAGCATTTT. Protein sequence: CATSRDRRGAGRGNQPQHF.

V is TRBV28 and J is TRBJ1-2; D may be TRBD1 (5 bases). CDR1 and CDR2 from the germline V gene are MDHEN and SYDVKM. Trimming shortened V by 5 bases and J by 7 bases, and 20 bases separated the two germline ends. The CDR3 runs to 15 residues. CDR3 DNA sequence: TGTGCCAGCAGTCCGGACCGTGGGGCGGTGAGTGGCTACACCTTC. This encodes CASSPDRGAVSGYTF.

A note on this clone: Other DNA sequences from this sample encode an identical CDR3 as well. The CDR3 DNA reads as TGTGCCAGCTCACCCGGACAGGGGTCTCAGCCCCAGCATTTT. This gives the protein CASSPGQGSQPQHF. The V call is TRBV18, the J call TRBJ1-5; 9 bases map to TRBD1. The J segment lost 6 bases and the V segment lost 3 bases, leaving 3 bases of the junction unmatched. This CDR3 contains 14 residues. From germline, CDR1 is KGHSH and CDR2 LQKENI.

CDR3 nucleotide sequence: TGTGCCAGCAGTCTCCGTTTGGATACGCAGTATTTT. Protein sequence: CASSLRLDTQYF. The genes are TRBV6-5 and TRBJ2-3; D call uncertain. Trimming took off 5 bases at V and 6 bases at J, with 9 bases between the two ends. Germline V gene lookup returns CDR1 MNHEY and CDR2 SVGAGI. There are 12 residues in the CDR3.